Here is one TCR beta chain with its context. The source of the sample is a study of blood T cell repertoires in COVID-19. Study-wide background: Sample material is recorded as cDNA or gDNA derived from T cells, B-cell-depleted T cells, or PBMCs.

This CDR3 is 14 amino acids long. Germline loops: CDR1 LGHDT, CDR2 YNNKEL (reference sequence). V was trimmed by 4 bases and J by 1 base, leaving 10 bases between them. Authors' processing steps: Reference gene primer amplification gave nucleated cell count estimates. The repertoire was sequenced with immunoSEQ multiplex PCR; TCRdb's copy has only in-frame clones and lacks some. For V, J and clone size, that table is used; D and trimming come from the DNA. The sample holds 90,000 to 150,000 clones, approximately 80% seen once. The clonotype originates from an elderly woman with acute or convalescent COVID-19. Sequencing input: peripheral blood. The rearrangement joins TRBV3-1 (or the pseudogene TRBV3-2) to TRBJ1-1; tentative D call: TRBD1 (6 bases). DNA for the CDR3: TGTGCCAGCAGCCCCTGGGACACGAACACTGAAGCTTTCTTT. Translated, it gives CASSPWDTNTEAFF.